This TCR beta chain was identified in a study of PD-1 blockade in classical Hodgkin lymphoma. Study summary: On a schedule of every 2 weeks, patients received nivolumab 3 mg/kg intravenously.

Here immunoSEQ multiplex PCR was the method, and the copy in TCRdb shows in-frame clones only, minus some. The repertoire has about 28,000 clones, roughly 75% of them found once; the top ten carry 15% to 20%. The time point denotes: cycle 4 day 1 (C4D1), after 6 weeks of nivolumab. There was relapse after autologous stem cell transplantation in every patient, and there was variation in brentuximab vedotin exposure. The CDR3 is 13 amino acids. The V end was cut by 9 bases, the J end by 2 bases, with 14 bases between. Looked up from germline, CDR1 is MDHEN and CDR2 is SYDVKM. The sample in question was peripheral blood mononuclear cells (PBMCs), obtained before the fourth cycle of nivolumab. This TCR came from a human donor with classical Hodgkin lymphoma. The chain carries TRBV28 and TRBJ2-7; D perhaps matches TRBD1 (6 bases). CDR3 coding DNA: TGTGCCAGTGGGACAACAAACCCCTACGAGCAGTACTTC. It is translated as CASGTTNPYEQYF. The full variable domain, its missing parts supplied by reference TRBV28 and TRBJ2-7, is DVKVTQSSRYLVKRTGEKVFLECVQDMDHENMFWYRQDPGLGLRLIYFSYDVKMKEKGDIPEGYSVSREKKERFSLILESASTNQTSMYLCASGTTNPYEQYFGPGTRLTVT.